In this sample, the clone carrying this T cell receptor beta chain turned up a few times. This entry belongs to a study of T-cell reconstitution after alpha-beta-depleted transplantation in children. Unique molecular identifiers featured in how the TCRbeta library was prepared. One entry per CDR3 protein results from TCRdb running MiXCR on the PCR reads. The data contain 300,000 to 400,000 distinct CDR3 sequences, more than 10% of them singletons. Trimming cost V 0 bases and J 13 bases, with 13 bases left between them. Germline V gives CDR1 DFQATT, CDR2 SNEGSKA (reference sequence). CDR3 length equals 13 residues.

The sequencing used PBMCs, collected from the stem cell graft. The source is a human donor who donated a stem cell graft to a child with Fanconi anemia. The genes are TRBV20-1 and TRBJ1-6; tentative D call: TRBD1 (5 bases). The CDR3 bases are TGCAGTGCTAGAGATCCTCGTGGGGACCCCCTCCACTTT. Translating it yields CSARDPRGDPLHF.